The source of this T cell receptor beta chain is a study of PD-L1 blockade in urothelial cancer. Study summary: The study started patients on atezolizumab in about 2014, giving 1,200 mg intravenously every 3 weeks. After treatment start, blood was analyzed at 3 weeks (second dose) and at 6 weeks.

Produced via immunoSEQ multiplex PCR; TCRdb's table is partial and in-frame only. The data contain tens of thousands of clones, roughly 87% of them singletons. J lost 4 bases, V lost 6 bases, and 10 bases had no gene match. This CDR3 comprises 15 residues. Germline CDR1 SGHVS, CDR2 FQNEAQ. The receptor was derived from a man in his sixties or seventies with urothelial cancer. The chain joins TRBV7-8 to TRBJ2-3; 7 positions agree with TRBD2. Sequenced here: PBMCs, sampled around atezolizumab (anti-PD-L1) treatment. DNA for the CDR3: TGTGCCAGCAGTTACGGGGAGGGCCGCCCAGATACGCAGTATTTT. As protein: CASSYGEGRPDTQYF. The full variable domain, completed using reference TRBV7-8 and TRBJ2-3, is GAGVSQSPRYKVAKRGQDVALRCDPISGHVSLFWYQQALGQGPEFLTYFQNEAQLDKSGLPSDRFFAERPEGSVSTLKIQRTQQEDSAVYLCASSYGEGRPDTQYFGPGTRLTVL.